This TCR beta chain was obtained from a study of T cells in Graves' hyperthyroidism and ophthalmopathy. Overall study findings and caveats: Most clonotypes expanded in the thyroid (above 0.001) were also present in blood.

V lost 4 bases, J lost 0 bases, and 12 bases lay in between. Germline CDR1 LNHDA, CDR2 SQIVND (reference sequence). This CDR3 region has 15 residues. The source material, RNA transcripts, was used to amplify TCR beta CDR3 regions. The HTBI primer set was used in a first-round RT-PCR of the TCR CDR3. Each CDR3 protein is one row after TCRdb ran MiXCR on the multiplex PCR reads. The table shows around 540,000 distinct CDR3 sequences, with roughly 46% occurring only once. Patients counted as stable if ophthalmopathy did not develop within 18 months. This clonotype was counted ten times or more. As yet, its antigen is unknown.

The rearrangement uses TRBV19 and TRBJ1-1; maybe TRBD1 (5 bases). This TCR derives from a woman aged 18-29 years with Graves' hyperthyroidism. Source material: peripheral blood or thyroid tissue (not recorded which). The CDR3 is CASSTGRPMNTEAFF. The CDR3 region has the DNA TGTGCCAGTAGTACGGGACGGCCCATGAACACTGAAGCTTTCTTT.